This passage covers 8 T cell receptor beta chains from one sample sequenced in a study of cytomegalovirus exposure and HLA in healthy donors. Only in-frame clones appear in the TCRdb table, and some are missing; sequencing was by immunoSEQ multiplex PCR. The table records around 250,000 clones, roughly 89% of them present only once. Material for sequencing was PBMCs. Receptors originate from a woman aged 18-30 years in good health and CMV-seronegative.

This chain joins TRBV9 and TRBJ2-3; 9 bases map to TRBD2. Germline V CDR1 and CDR2: SGDLS, YYNGEE. This CDR3 is built from 15 residues. V was pared by 3 bases and J by 4 bases, with 6 bases of the junction left unmatched. CDR3 sequence (DNA): TGTGCCAGCAGCGCGGGACTAGCAAGGGCAGATACGCAGTATTTT. It translates to CASSAGLARADTQYF.

This chain connects TRBV15 to TRBJ2-1; TRBD1 might be the D (5 bases). From germline, CDR1 is LNHNV and CDR2 YYDKDF (reference sequence). The V end lost 5 bases, the J end lost 1 base, and 18 bases lay between the germline ends. This CDR3 contains 17 residues. The CDR3 DNA is TGTGCCACCAGCTCAGAGCATAGGGGCAGGTCCTACAATGAGCAGTTCTTC. Amino acids: CATSSEHRGRSYNEQFF. Supplemented by reference TRBV15 and TRBJ2-1, the full variable domain reads DAMVIQNPRYQVTQFGKPVTLSCSQTLNHNVMYWYQQKSSQAPKLLFHYYDKDFNNEADTPDNFQSRRPNTSFCFLDIRSPGLGDTAMYLCATSSEHRGRSYNEQFFGPGTRLTVL.

The rearrangement links TRBV6-1 to TRBJ2-7, with 12 nucleotides matching TRBD2. CDR1 and CDR2 (germline): MNHNS, SASEGT. The CDR3 is made up of 15 amino acids. Germline trimming cut 3 bases from V and 6 bases from J; bases unmatched to any gene: 6. The CDR3 protein is CASSETLAGGTEQYV. CDR3 nucleotide sequence: TGTGCCAGCAGTGAGACGCTAGCGGGGGGGACCGAGCAGTACGTC.

This chain links TRBV30 with TRBJ1-5, with D possibly TRBD1 on 5 matching bases. This CDR3 region has 16 residues. Germline lookup yields CDR1 GTSNPN and CDR2 SVGIG (reference sequence). V lost 0 bases, J lost 4 bases, and 16 bases lay in between. CDR3 region: CAWSVFGQGLNQPQHF. The CDR3 DNA reads as TGTGCCTGGAGTGTATTCGGCCAGGGCTTGAATCAGCCCCAGCATTTT.

This clone is a singleton in its sample. The same CDR3 can be traced to other DNA sequences in this sample. V usage is TRBV6-5 and J usage is TRBJ1-5, with D unresolved. Deletions cut 2 bases from V and 2 bases from J, with 7 bases between. Germline V gene data show CDR1 as MNHEY and CDR2 as SVGAGI. The CDR3 contains 14 residues. The CDR3 region is CASSYGQGNQPQHF. The CDR3 DNA sequence: TGTGCCAGCAGTTACGGCCAGGGCAATCAGCCCCAGCATTTT.

The chain employs TRBV7-8 and TRBJ1-1; no firm D call. This CDR3 is built from 12 residues. Germline CDR1 and CDR2: SGHVS and FQNEAQ. Trimming stripped 3 bases from V and 2 bases from J, with 4 bases between. This CDR3 is CASSFVNTEAFF. The DNA for the CDR3 is TGTGCCAGCAGCTTCGTAAACACTGAAGCTTTCTTT.

V and J are TRBV6-5 and TRBJ1-3, with D unresolved. The CDR3 sequence is 14 residues long. From germline, CDR1 is MNHEY and CDR2 SVGAGI. The germline V and J ends were trimmed by 6 bases and 2 bases, with 11 bases remaining between them. CDR3 DNA: TGTGCCAGCAGGGGTAATAGCCCTGGAAACACCATATATTTT. This encodes CASRGNSPGNTIYF.

The V and J genes are TRBV28 and TRBJ1-6, with 8 bases aligning to TRBD1. The V gene's germline CDR1 is MDHEN and CDR2 SYDVKM. With 3 bases clipped from V and 5 bases from J, the junction kept 12 bases outside the gene matches. This CDR3 is built from 18 residues. The CDR3 bases are TGTGCCAGCAGTTTGCTTCGTCAGGGGGCAAGGAATAATTCACCCCTCCACTTT. It encodes CASSLLRQGARNNSPLHF.